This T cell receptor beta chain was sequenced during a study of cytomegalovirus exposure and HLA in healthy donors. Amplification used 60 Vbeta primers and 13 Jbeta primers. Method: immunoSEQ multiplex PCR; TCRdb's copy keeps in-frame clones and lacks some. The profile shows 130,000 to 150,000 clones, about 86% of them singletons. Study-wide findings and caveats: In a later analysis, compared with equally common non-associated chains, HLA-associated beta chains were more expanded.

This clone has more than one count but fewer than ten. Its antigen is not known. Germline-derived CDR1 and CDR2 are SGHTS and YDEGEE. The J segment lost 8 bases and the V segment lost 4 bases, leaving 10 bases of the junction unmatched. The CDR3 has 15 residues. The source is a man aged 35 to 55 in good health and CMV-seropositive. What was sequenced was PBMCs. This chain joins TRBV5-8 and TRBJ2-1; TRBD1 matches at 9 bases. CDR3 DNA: TGTGCCAGCAGCCCACCCGGGACAGGGTATTATGAGCAGTTCTTC. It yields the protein CASSPPGTGYYEQFF.